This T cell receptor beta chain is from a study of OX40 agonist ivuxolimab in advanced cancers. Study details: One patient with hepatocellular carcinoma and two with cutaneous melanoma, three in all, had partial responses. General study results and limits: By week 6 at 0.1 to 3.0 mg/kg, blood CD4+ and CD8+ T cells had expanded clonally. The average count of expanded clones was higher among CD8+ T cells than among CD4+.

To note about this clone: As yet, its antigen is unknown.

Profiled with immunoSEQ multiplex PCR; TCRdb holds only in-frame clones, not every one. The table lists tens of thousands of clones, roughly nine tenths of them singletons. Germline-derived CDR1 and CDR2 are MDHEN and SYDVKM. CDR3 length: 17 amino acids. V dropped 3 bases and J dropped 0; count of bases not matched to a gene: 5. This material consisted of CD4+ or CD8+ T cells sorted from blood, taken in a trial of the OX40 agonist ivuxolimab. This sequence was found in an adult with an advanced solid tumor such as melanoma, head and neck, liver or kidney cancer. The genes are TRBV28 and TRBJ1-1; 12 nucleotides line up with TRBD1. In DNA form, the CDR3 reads TGTGCCAGCAGTTTTTCCGGGACAGGGGGCGTGAACACTGAAGCTTTCTTT. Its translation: CASSFSGTGGVNTEAFF.